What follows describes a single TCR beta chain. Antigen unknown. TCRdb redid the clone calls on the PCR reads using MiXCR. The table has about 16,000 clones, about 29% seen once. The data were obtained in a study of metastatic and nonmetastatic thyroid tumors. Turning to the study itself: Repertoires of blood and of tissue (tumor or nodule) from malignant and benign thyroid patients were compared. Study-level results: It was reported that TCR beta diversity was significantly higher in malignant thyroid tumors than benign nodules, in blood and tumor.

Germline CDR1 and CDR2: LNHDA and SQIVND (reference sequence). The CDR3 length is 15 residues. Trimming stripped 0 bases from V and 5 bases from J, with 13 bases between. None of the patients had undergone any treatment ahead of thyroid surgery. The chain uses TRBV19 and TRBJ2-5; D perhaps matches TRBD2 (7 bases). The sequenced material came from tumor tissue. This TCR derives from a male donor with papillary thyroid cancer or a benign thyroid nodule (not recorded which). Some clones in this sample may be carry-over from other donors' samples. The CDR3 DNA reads TGTGCCAGTAGTATAGAGGGGGGGCGCTCGGAGACCCAGTACTTC. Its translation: CASSIEGGRSETQYF.